This T cell receptor beta chain was found in a study of T cell responses to AZD1222 COVID-19 vaccine. Study as a whole: Investigators merged groups given second doses at roughly 4 or roughly 12 weeks. Findings and caveats of the study: Researchers took repertoire samples only after the peak T cell response had come. Close to half of all spike-specific TCRs reportedly target regions of the variants that are unmutated.

This clone has more than one count but fewer than ten. As yet, its antigen is unknown. Losses at the gene ends were 4 bases for V and 2 bases for J; bases not matched to a gene: 3. CDR1 LNHDA and CDR2 SQIVND come from the germline V gene (reference sequence). This CDR3 has 15 residues. The data were produced by immunoSEQ multiplex PCR, yet TCRdb's version contains in-frame clones alone and is incomplete. This sample has roughly 250,000 clones, with 80% to 95% found just once. This sample comprised peripheral blood, obtained on day 0 of AZD1222 vaccination. The chain recombines TRBV19 with TRBJ2-5; 11 bases are a match to TRBD2. The TCR comes from an adult in good health. The CDR3 sequence: CASSTGTSGQETQYF. Here the CDR3 DNA reads TGTGCCAGTAGTACCGGGACTAGCGGACAAGAGACCCAGTACTTC.